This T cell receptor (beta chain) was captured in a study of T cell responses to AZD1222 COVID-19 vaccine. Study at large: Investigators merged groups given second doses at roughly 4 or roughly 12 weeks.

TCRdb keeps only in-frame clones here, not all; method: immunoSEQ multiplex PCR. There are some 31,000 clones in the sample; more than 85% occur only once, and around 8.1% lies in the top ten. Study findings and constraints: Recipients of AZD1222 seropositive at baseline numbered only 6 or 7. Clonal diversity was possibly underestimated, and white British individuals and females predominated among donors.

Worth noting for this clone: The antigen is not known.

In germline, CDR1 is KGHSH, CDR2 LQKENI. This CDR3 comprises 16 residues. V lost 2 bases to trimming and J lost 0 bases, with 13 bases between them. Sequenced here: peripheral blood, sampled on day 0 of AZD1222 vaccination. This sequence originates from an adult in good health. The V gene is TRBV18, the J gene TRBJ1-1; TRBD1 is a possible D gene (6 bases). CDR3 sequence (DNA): TGTGCCAGCTCACCAGGAAGGGGGTACATGAACACTGAAGCTTTCTTT. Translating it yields CASSPGRGYMNTEAFF.